This T cell receptor (beta chain) originates from a study of cytomegalovirus exposure and HLA in healthy donors. Whole-study results and caveats: Under in vitro conditions, a few CMV-associated chains were confirmed as specific for CMV antigens. Cytomegalovirus-associated TCR beta chains were listed, numbering some 170. Subsequent analysis found a tendency for first-cohort TCR clusters to co-occur within the 95 to 150 validation repertoires.

Data came from immunoSEQ multiplex PCR; TCRdb stores just in-frame clones and leaves some out. The sample has around 150,000 clones, around 88% seen once. Comment on this clone: The target antigen is unknown.

The CDR3 is 13 residues long. Germline values: CDR1 SGHRS, CDR2 YFSETQ. The V end lost 2 bases, the J end lost 7 bases, and 12 bases lay between the germline ends. Sequencing was performed on PBMCs. This clonotype originated in a woman younger than 30 in good health and CMV-seropositive. This sequence joins TRBV5-1 and TRBJ1-2; a weak D match, TRBD1 (5 bases). This CDR3 reads CASSFQGNTGYTF. DNA of the CDR3: TGCGCCAGCAGCTTCCAGGGAAATACTGGCTACACCTTC.